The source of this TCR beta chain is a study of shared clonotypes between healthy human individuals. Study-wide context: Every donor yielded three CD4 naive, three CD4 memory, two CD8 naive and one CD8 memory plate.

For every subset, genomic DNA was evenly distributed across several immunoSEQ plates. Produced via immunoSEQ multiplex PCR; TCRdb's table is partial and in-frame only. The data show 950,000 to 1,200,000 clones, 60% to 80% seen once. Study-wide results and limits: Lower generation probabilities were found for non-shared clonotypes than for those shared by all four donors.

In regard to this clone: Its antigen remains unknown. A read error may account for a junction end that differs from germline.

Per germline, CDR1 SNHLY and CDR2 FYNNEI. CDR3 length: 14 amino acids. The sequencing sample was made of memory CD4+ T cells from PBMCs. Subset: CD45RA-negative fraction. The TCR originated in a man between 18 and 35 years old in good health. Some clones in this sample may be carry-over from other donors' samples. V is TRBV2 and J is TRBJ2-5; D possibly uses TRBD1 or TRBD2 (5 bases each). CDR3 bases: TGTGCCAGCAGGGAAGGACTTGGGGGAGAGACCCAGTACTTC. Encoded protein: CASREGLGGETQYF.